This TCR beta chain is drawn from a study of OX40 agonist ivuxolimab in advanced cancers. The overall study: Patients received ivuxolimab, an intravenous treatment, every 2 weeks at 0.01 to 10 mg/kg. Those treated in dose escalation had hepatocellular carcinoma, melanoma, renal cell cancer or head and neck cancer.

The CDR3 extends over 15 amino acids. Between the trimmed V and J ends, which lost 4 bases and 4 bases, there was a span of 11 bases. The germline CDR1 and CDR2 sequences are LNHDA and SQIVND (reference sequence). Some clones are missing from TCRdb's copy, which holds only in-frame ones; the method was immunoSEQ multiplex PCR. The sample yields 35,000 to 50,000 clones, more than 85% seen once. This clone appeared a single time. The chain has TRBV19 and TRBJ2-6; no reliable D call. Specimen: CD4+ or CD8+ T cells sorted from blood, collected in a trial of the OX40 agonist ivuxolimab. This receptor was identified in an adult with an advanced solid tumor such as melanoma, head and neck, liver or kidney cancer. The DNA for the CDR3 is TGTGCCAGTAGTACCTTTGTTGCGGGGGCCAACGTCCTGACTTTC. Its translation: CASSTFVAGANVLTF. The full variable domain, with the rest looked up from reference TRBV19 and TRBJ2-6, is DGGITQSPKYLFRKEGQNVTLSCEQNLNHDAMYWYRQDPGQGLRLIYYSQIVNDFQKGDIAEGYSVSREKKESFPLTVTSAQKNPTAFYLCASSTFVAGANVLTFGAGSRLTVL.